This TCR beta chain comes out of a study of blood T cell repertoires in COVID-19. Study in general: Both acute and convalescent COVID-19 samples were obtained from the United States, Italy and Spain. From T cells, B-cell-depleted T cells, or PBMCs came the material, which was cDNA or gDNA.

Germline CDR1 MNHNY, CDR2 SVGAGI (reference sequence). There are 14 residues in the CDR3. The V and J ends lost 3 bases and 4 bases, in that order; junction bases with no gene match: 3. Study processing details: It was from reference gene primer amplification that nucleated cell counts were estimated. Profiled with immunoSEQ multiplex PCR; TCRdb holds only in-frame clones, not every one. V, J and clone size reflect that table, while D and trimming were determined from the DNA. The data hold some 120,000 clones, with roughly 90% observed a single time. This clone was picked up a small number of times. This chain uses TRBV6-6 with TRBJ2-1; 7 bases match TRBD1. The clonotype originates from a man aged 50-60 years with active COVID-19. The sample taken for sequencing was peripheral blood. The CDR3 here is CASSYLTGYNEQFF. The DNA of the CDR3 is TGTGCCAGCAGTTATTTGACAGGGTACAATGAGCAGTTCTTC.